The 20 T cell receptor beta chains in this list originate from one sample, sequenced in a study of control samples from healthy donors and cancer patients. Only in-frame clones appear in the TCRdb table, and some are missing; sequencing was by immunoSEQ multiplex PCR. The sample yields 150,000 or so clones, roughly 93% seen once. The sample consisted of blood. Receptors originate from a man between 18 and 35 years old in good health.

As DNA, the CDR3 is TGCAGCGCTTCGCTGCAGGGCCAACTGTTTTTT. This translates into CSASLQGQLFF. V gene TRBV29-1 combines with J gene TRBJ1-4; possibly TRBD1 for D (5 bases). The germline V gene has CDR1 SQVTM and CDR2 ANQGSEA. This CDR3 has 11 amino acids. Trimming left V 7 bases short and J 12 bases short, with 15 bases between. Drawing the rest from reference TRBV29-1 and TRBJ1-4, the complete variable domain is SAVISQKPSRDICQRGTSLTIQCQVDSQVTMMFWYRQQPGQSLTLIATANQGSEATYESGFVIDKFPISRPNLTFSTLTVSNMSPEDSSIYLCSASLQGQLFFGSGTQLSVL.

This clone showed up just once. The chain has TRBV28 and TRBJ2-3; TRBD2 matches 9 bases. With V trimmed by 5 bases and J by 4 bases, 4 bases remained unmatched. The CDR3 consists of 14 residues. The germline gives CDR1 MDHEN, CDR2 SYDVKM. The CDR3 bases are TGTGCCAGCAGTATGGGACTAGCTGCAGATACGCAGTATTTT. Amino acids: CASSMGLAADTQYF.

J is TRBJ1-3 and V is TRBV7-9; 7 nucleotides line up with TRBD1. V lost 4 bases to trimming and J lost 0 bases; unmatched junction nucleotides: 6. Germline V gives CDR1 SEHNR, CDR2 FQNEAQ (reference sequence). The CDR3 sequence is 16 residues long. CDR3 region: CASSSWDSGSGNTIYF. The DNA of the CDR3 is TGTGCCAGCAGCTCTTGGGACAGCGGCTCTGGAAACACCATATATTTT.

CDR3 protein: CASSVKRGSPANTEAFF. CDR3 sequence (DNA): TGTGCCAGCAGCGTCAAGCGCGGCAGTCCAGCTAACACTGAAGCTTTCTTT. V and J are TRBV7-9 and TRBJ1-1; D not resolved. The CDR3 length is 17 residues. In germline, CDR1 is SEHNR, CDR2 FQNEAQ (reference sequence). V was pared by 5 bases and J by 2 bases, with 21 bases between.

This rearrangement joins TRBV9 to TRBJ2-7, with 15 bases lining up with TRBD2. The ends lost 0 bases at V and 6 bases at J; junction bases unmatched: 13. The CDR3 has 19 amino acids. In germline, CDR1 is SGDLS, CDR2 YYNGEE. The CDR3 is CASSVAPGLAGGGASEQYF. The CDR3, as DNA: TGTGCCAGCAGCGTAGCCCCGGGACTAGCGGGAGGAGGGGCATCCGAGCAGTACTTC.

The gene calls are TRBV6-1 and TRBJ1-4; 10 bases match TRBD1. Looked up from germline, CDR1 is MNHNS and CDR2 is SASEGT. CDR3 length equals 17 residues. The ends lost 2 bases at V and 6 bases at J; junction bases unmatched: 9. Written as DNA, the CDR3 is TGTGCCAGCAGTGAAACCCTGACAGGGGGCGCCGATGAAAAACTGTTTTTT. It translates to CASSETLTGGADEKLFF.

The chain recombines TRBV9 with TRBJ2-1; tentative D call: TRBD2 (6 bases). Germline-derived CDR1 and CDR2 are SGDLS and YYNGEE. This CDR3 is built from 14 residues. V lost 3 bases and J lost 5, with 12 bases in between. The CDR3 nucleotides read TGTGCCAGCAGCGGCGGGGCCGTCCACAATGAGCAGTTCTTC. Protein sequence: CASSGGAVHNEQFF.

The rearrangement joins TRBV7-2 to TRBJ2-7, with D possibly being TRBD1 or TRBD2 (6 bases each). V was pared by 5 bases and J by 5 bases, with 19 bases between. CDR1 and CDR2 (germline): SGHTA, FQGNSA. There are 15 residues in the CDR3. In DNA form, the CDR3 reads TGTGCCAGCAGCCTGTGGGTAGGGGGGCTAAACGAGCAGTACTTC. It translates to CASSLWVGGLNEQYF.

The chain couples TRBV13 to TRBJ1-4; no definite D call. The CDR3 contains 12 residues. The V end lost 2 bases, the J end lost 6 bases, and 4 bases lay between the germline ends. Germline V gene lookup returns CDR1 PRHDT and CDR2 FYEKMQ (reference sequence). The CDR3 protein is CASSLWDEKLFF. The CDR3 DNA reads TGTGCCAGCAGCTTATGGGATGAAAAACTGTTTTTT. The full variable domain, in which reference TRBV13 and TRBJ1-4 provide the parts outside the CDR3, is AAGVIQSPRHLIKEKRETATLKCYPIPRHDTVYWYQQGPGQDPQFLISFYEKMQSDKGSIPDRFSAQQFSDYHSELNMSSLELGDSALYFCASSLWDEKLFFGSGTQLSVL.

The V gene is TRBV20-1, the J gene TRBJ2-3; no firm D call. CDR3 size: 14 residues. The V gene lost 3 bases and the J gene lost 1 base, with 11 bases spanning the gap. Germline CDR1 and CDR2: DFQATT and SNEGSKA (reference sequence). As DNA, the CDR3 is TGCAGTGCTAGTTGGGGTGAAGGCACAGATACGCAGTATTTT. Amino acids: CSASWGEGTDTQYF.

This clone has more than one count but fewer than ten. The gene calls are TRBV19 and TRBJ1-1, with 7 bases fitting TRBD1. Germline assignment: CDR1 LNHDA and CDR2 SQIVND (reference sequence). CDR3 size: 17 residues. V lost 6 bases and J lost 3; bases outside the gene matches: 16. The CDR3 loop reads CASRITGRGRGDTEAFF. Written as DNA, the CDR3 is TGTGCCAGTAGGATTACTGGGAGGGGGCGAGGGGACACTGAAGCTTTCTTT.

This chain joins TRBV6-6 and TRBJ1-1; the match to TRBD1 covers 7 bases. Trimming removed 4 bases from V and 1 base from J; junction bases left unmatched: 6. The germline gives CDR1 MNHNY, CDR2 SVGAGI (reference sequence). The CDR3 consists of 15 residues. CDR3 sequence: CASSLEGAENTEAFF. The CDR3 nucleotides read TGTGCCAGCAGTTTGGAGGGGGCGGAGAACACTGAAGCTTTCTTT.

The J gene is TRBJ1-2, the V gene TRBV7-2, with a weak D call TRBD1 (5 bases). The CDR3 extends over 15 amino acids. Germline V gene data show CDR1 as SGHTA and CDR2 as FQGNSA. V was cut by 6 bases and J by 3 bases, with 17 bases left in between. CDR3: CASREGPGVYYGYTF. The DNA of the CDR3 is TGTGCCAGCAGAGAGGGGCCAGGAGTTTACTATGGCTACACCTTC.

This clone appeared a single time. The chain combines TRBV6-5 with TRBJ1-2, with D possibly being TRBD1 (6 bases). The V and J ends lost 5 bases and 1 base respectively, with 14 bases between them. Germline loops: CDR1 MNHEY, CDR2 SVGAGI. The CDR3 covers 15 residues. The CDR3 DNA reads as TGTGCCAGCAGTCGCCGGACAGAGAGTAACTATGGCTACACCTTC. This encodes CASSRRTESNYGYTF.

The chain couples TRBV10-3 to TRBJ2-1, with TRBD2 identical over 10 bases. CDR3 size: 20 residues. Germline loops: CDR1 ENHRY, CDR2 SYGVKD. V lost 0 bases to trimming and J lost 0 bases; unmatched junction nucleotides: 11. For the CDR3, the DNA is TGTGCCATCAGTGAGTCGAGGGGACTAGCGAAAATCCGCTCCTACAATGAGCAGTTCTTC. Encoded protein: CAISESRGLAKIRSYNEQFF.

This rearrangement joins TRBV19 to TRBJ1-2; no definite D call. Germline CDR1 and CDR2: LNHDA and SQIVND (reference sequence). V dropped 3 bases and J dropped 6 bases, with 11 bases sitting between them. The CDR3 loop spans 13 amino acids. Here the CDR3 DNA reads TGTGCCAGTAGTATCGGGCCACCCCATGGCTACACCTTC. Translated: CASSIGPPHGYTF. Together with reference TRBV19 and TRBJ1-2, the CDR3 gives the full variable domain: DGGITQSPKYLFRKEGQNVTLSCEQNLNHDAMYWYRQDPGQGLRLIYYSQIVNDFQKGDIAEGYSVSREKKESFPLTVTSAQKNPTAFYLCASSIGPPHGYTFGSGTRLTVV.

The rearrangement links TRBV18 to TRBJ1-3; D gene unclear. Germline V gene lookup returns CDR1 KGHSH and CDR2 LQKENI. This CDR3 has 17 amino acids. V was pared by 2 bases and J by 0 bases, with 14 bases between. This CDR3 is CASSPTGQSSSGNTIYF. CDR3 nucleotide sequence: TGTGCCAGCTCACCAACGGGCCAGTCAAGCTCTGGAAACACCATATATTTT.

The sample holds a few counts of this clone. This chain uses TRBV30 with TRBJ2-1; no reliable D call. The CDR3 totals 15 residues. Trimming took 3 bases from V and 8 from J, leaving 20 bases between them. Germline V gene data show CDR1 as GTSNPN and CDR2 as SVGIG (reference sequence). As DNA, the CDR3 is TGTGCCTGGAGCGAGACGGCGGCTCGGTATGATGAGCAGTTCTTC. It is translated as CAWSETAARYDEQFF.

The CDR3 is CSVALVGLSETQYF. CDR3 coding DNA: TGCAGCGTTGCCCTCGTGGGGTTATCGGAGACCCAGTACTTC. The chain uses TRBV29-1 and TRBJ2-5; D unclear. Germline V gene sequence: CDR1 SQVTM, CDR2 ANQGSEA. The CDR3 runs to 14 residues. Trimming took 4 bases from V and 5 from J, leaving 17 bases between them.

CDR3 region: CASSGGGPHTEAFF. CDR3 nucleotide sequence: TGTGCCAGCAGTGGAGGGGGACCGCACACTGAAGCTTTCTTT. V and J are TRBV2 and TRBJ1-1; weak D call: TRBD1 (6 bases). The CDR3 is made up of 14 amino acids. Germline V gene sequence: CDR1 SNHLY, CDR2 FYNNEI. The V gene lost 4 bases and the J gene lost 3 bases, with 12 bases spanning the gap.